One and the same sample provided the 23 T cell receptor beta chains below, sequenced in a study of cytomegalovirus exposure and HLA in healthy donors. Clones were sequenced by immunoSEQ multiplex PCR, and TCRdb holds only the in-frame ones, with some missing. The repertoire holds approximately 270,000 clones, 70% to 90% seen once, with 1% in the top ten. Material for sequencing was PBMCs. These receptors were collected from a woman in her late teens or twenties in good health and CMV-seronegative.

The chain uses TRBV6-6 and TRBJ1-5, with 8 bases aligning to TRBD1. The CDR3 is made up of 14 amino acids. The trim removed 10 bases at V and 5 bases at J, leaving 10 bases unmatched. In germline, CDR1 is MNHNY, CDR2 SVGAGI (reference sequence). The CDR3 loop reads CATKGTGEDQPQHF. CDR3 nucleotides: TGTGCCACCAAGGGGACAGGAGAAGATCAGCCCCAGCATTTT.

The chain couples TRBV5-1 to TRBJ2-7; TRBD2 is a possible D gene (6 bases). Germline CDR1 and CDR2: SGHRS and YFSETQ. The CDR3 covers 12 residues. Trimming removed 6 bases from V and 5 bases from J, with 12 bases in between. The CDR3 nucleotides are TGCGCCAGCATGGGGGGTAGGAACGAGCAGTACTTC. Its protein is CASMGGRNEQYF.

This clone appeared a single time. The rearrangement uses TRBV30 and TRBJ1-5, with 12 bases identical to TRBD1. The CDR3 is 15 amino acids. Unmatched junction bases numbered 3, after V lost 3 bases and J lost 3 bases. The V gene's germline CDR1 is GTSNPN and CDR2 SVGIG (reference sequence). The DNA for the CDR3 is TGTGCCTGGAGAGGGACAGGGGGCCTCAATCAGCCCCAGCATTTT. Protein: CAWRGTGGLNQPQHF. Filled out from reference TRBV30 and TRBJ1-5, the complete variable domain reads SQTIHQWPATLVQPVGSPLSLECTVEGTSNPNLYWYRQAAGRGLQLLFYSVGIGQISSEVPQNLSASRPQDRQFILSSKKLLLSDSGFYLCAWRGTGGLNQPQHFGDGTRLSIL.

The chain uses TRBV5-1 and TRBJ2-3; weak D call: TRBD1 (6 bases). Between the trimmed V and J ends, which lost 5 bases and 8 bases, there was a span of 15 bases. The CDR3 covers 13 residues. Germline V gene data show CDR1 as SGHRS and CDR2 as YFSETQ. The DNA of the CDR3 is TGCGCCAGCAGACATCACGAACAGGGTACGCAGTATTTT. This translates into CASRHHEQGTQYF. Full variable domain (outside the CDR3, taken from reference TRBV5-1 and TRBJ2-3): KAGVTQTPRYLIKTRGQQVTLSCSPISGHRSVSWYQQTPGQGLQFLFEYFSETQRNKGNFPGRFSGRQFSNSRSEMNVSTLELGDSALYLCASRHHEQGTQYFGPGTRLTVL.

This chain links TRBV2 with TRBJ2-3; unclear D gene. Between the trimmed V and J ends, which lost 6 bases and 0 bases, there was a span of 16 bases. Germline assignment: CDR1 SNHLY and CDR2 FYNNEI. The CDR3 totals 16 residues. CDR3 coding DNA: TGTGCCAGCAGCCCCTTCTTCAGCGCTAGCACAGATACGCAGTATTTT. The encoded protein is CASSPFFSASTDTQYF. The full variable domain, rest sourced from reference TRBV2 and TRBJ2-3, is EPEVTQTPSHQVTQMGQEVILRCVPISNHLYFYWYRQILGQKVEFLVSFYNNEISEKSEIFDDQFSVERPDGSNFTLKIRSTKLEDSAMYFCASSPFFSASTDTQYFGPGTRLTVL.

This chain's CDR3 is CASSWEPARDEKLFF. CDR3 nucleotides: TGCGCCAGCAGCTGGGAGCCTGCCCGGGATGAAAAACTGTTTTTT. This chain connects TRBV5-1 to TRBJ1-4; D is uncertain. Trimming took off 3 bases at V and 6 bases at J, with 15 bases between the two ends. Germline CDR1 reads SGHRS; CDR2 reads YFSETQ. The CDR3 covers 15 residues.

This sequence joins TRBV2 and TRBJ2-2; D perhaps matches TRBD2 (6 bases). Germline CDR1 reads SNHLY; CDR2 reads FYNNEI. Trimming stripped 7 bases from V and 4 bases from J, with 10 bases between. The CDR3 totals 13 residues. The CDR3 DNA follows: TGTGCCAGCACCGGGAGTTTCACCGGGGAGCTGTTTTTT. This gives the protein CASTGSFTGELFF. Full variable domain (outside the CDR3, taken from reference TRBV2 and TRBJ2-2): EPEVTQTPSHQVTQMGQEVILRCVPISNHLYFYWYRQILGQKVEFLVSFYNNEISEKSEIFDDQFSVERPDGSNFTLKIRSTKLEDSAMYFCASTGSFTGELFFGEGSRLTVL.

The chain couples TRBV27 to TRBJ2-7; TRBD2 might be the D (5 bases). Germline V gives CDR1 MNHEY, CDR2 SMNVEV (reference sequence). This CDR3 region has 15 residues. V lost 4 bases, J lost 4 bases, and 17 bases lay in between. The CDR3 DNA reads as TGTGCCAGCAGTTCTGGGCCTCCGGGGTGGTACGAGCAGTACTTC. Translation gives CASSSGPPGWYEQYF.

The chain carries TRBV9 and TRBJ2-2, with 9 bases fitting TRBD1. Losses at the gene ends were 3 bases for V and 2 bases for J; bases not matched to a gene: 2. CDR1 and CDR2 from the germline V gene are SGDLS and YYNGEE. This CDR3 is built from 15 residues. The DNA for the CDR3 is TGTGCCAGCAGCGACAGGGGGCGAAACACCGGGGAGCTGTTTTTT. Translating it yields CASSDRGRNTGELFF.

Comment on this clone: In the same sample, other DNA sequences code for this CDR3. The rearrangement links TRBV11-2 to TRBJ1-5; no firm D call. Trimming left V 3 bases short and J 0 bases short, with 3 bases between. The CDR3 extends over 13 amino acids. The germline V gene encodes CDR1 SGHAT and CDR2 FQNNGV. Here the CDR3 reads CASSFSSNQPQHF. As DNA, the CDR3 is TGTGCCAGCAGCTTCTCTAGCAATCAGCCCCAGCATTTT.

The V and J genes are TRBV2 and TRBJ1-2; D not certain. The CDR3 runs 14 residues. Trimming took off 5 bases at V and 4 bases at J, with 14 bases between the two ends. Germline loops: CDR1 SNHLY, CDR2 FYNNEI. CDR3 loop: CASSPSGVRYGYTF. CDR3 sequence (DNA): TGTGCCAGCAGTCCTAGCGGGGTCCGCTATGGCTACACCTTC. Based on the CDR3 plus reference TRBV2 and TRBJ1-2, the full variable domain is EPEVTQTPSHQVTQMGQEVILRCVPISNHLYFYWYRQILGQKVEFLVSFYNNEISEKSEIFDDQFSVERPDGSNFTLKIRSTKLEDSAMYFCASSPSGVRYGYTFGSGTRLTVV.

This chain's CDR3 is CASSFTSGGTDTQYF. The DNA of the CDR3 is TGTGCCAGCAGCTTCACTAGCGGGGGCACAGATACGCAGTATTTT. The chain couples TRBV11-2 to TRBJ2-3, with 10 nucleotides matching TRBD2. The CDR3 is made up of 15 amino acids. The J segment lost 1 base and the V segment lost 3 bases, leaving 1 base of the junction unmatched. The germline V gene encodes CDR1 SGHAT and CDR2 FQNNGV.

The CDR3 DNA reads as TGCAGCGTTGGGGGACTAGCGGGGGACCCCACAGATACGCAGTATTTT. It yields the protein CSVGGLAGDPTDTQYF. This chain connects TRBV29-1 to TRBJ2-3; TRBD2 agrees at 14 bases. V gave up 4 bases and J gave up 2 bases; unmatched junction bases: 5. Germline CDR1 and CDR2: SQVTM and ANQGSEA. There are 16 residues in the CDR3.

This clone showed up just once. V and J are TRBV6-6 and TRBJ1-1; a weak D match, TRBD1 (5 bases). Germline V gene data show CDR1 as MNHNY and CDR2 as SVGAGI (reference sequence). The CDR3 is 16 residues long. The V and J ends lost 3 bases and 7 bases respectively, with 21 bases between them. The CDR3 is CASSYTAGLQFNEAFF. The CDR3 bases are TGTGCCAGCAGTTATACCGCGGGACTTCAGTTTAATGAAGCTTTCTTT.

The chain recombines TRBV2 with TRBJ2-1; 8 bases line up with TRBD1. Germline V CDR1 and CDR2: SNHLY, FYNNEI. With V trimmed by 5 bases and J by 6 bases, 6 bases remained unmatched. The CDR3 totals 14 residues. The CDR3 spells CASSLRTGLNEQFF. The CDR3, as DNA: TGTGCCAGCAGTCTCCGGACAGGGCTCAATGAGCAGTTCTTC. The full variable domain, with the rest looked up from reference TRBV2 and TRBJ2-1, is EPEVTQTPSHQVTQMGQEVILRCVPISNHLYFYWYRQILGQKVEFLVSFYNNEISEKSEIFDDQFSVERPDGSNFTLKIRSTKLEDSAMYFCASSLRTGLNEQFFGPGTRLTVL.

V and J are TRBV5-1 and TRBJ1-1; maybe TRBD1 (5 bases). The CDR3 loop spans 12 amino acids. In germline, CDR1 is SGHRS, CDR2 YFSETQ. V was shortened by 7 bases and J by 4 bases, with 11 bases between the two germline ends. The CDR3 loop is CASGMGGTEAFF. CDR3 nucleotides: TGCGCCAGCGGGATGGGGGGCACTGAAGCTTTCTTT.

This sequence joins TRBV25-1 and TRBJ2-3; TRBD2 matches at 7 bases. Germline V lookup: CDR1 MGHDK, CDR2 SYGVNS. The CDR3 runs 18 residues. The V and J ends lost 1 base and 2 bases, in that order; junction bases with no gene match: 12. The CDR3 protein is CASSEWEGSASATDTQYF. The CDR3, as DNA: TGTGCCAGCAGTGAATGGGAGGGTTCGGCATCTGCCACAGATACGCAGTATTTT.

This clone has just a few counts. This chain's CDR3 is CASSFEGEQYF. CDR3 DNA sequence: TGTGCCAGCAGCTTCGAGGGCGAGCAGTACTTC. V usage is TRBV7-9 and J usage is TRBJ2-7, with D possibly being TRBD2 (5 bases). V lost 3 bases and J lost 6, with 6 bases in between. In germline, CDR1 is SEHNR, CDR2 FQNEAQ (reference sequence). The CDR3 contains 11 residues.

This sequence joins TRBV6-5 and TRBJ2-5, with D possibly matching TRBD1 (5 bases). Germline CDR1 is MNHEY and CDR2 is SVGAGI. The CDR3 covers 13 residues. V lost 7 bases and J 6 bases, leaving 15 bases between the germline ends. The CDR3 loop reads CASKDIQGKTQYF. The CDR3 DNA reads TGTGCCAGCAAAGACATCCAGGGAAAGACCCAGTACTTC.

The rearrangement links TRBV19 to TRBJ2-7; 8 bases fit TRBD1. The V gene end was trimmed by 6 bases and the J gene end by 3 bases; junction bases not matched to a gene: 7. Per germline, CDR1 LNHDA and CDR2 SQIVND (reference sequence). The CDR3 loop spans 14 amino acids. In nucleotides, the CDR3 is TGTGCCAGTAGCTTTGGACAGGGAATCTACGAGCAGTACTTC. It encodes CASSFGQGIYEQYF.

There are a few counts of this clone. The chain has TRBV5-1 and TRBJ1-2; 11 bases are a match to TRBD1. Germline CDR1 SGHRS, CDR2 YFSETQ. The CDR3 is 15 residues long. With 4 bases clipped from V and 4 bases from J, the junction kept 6 bases outside the gene matches. The CDR3 bases are TGCGCCAGCAGCGCCCGGACAGGGGGCGGCTATGGCTACACCTTC. This encodes CASSARTGGGYGYTF.

This chain uses TRBV5-6 with TRBJ1-2, with D tentatively TRBD1 (6 bases). The germline gives CDR1 SGHDT, CDR2 YYEEEE. The germline V and J ends were trimmed by 2 bases and 5 bases, with 19 bases remaining between them. This CDR3 has 16 amino acids. This CDR3 is CASSFGQSLRPYGYTF. DNA of the CDR3: TGTGCCAGCAGCTTCGGACAGAGTCTAAGGCCTTATGGCTACACCTTC.

The gene calls are TRBV28 and TRBJ1-2; D remains ambiguous. Trimming took 1 base from V and 4 from J, leaving 10 bases between them. This CDR3 is 14 amino acids long. Germline CDR1 is MDHEN and CDR2 is SYDVKM. The CDR3 protein is CASSLFRGLYGYTF. The CDR3 DNA is TGTGCCAGCAGTTTATTTCGAGGTCTCTATGGCTACACCTTC.